This T cell receptor (beta chain) was retrieved from a study of blood T cell repertoires in COVID-19. Across the study: Acute and convalescent COVID-19 specimens originated in the United States, Italy and Spain. Sample material is recorded as cDNA or gDNA derived from T cells, B-cell-depleted T cells, or PBMCs.

Methods used by the authors: The authors estimated nucleated cell counts from reference gene primer amplification. This table comes from immunoSEQ multiplex PCR, and its TCRdb copy is limited to in-frame clones, with some not included. V and J calls and clone size are given by that table; D and trimming were obtained from the DNA. The sample contains about 65,000 clones, about 84% of which appear only once. Trimming pared 3 bases from V and 5 bases from J, leaving 11 bases between. CDR3 length: 13 amino acids. CDR1 and CDR2 from the germline V gene are SGHRS and YFSETQ. The sample taken for sequencing was peripheral blood. The V and J genes are TRBV5-1 and TRBJ2-5; D might be TRBD2 (7 bases). This clonotype was sampled from a human donor in a cohort sampled during active COVID-19. Here the CDR3 DNA reads TGCGCCAGCAGCTGGGGGGGCCCGGAGACCCAGTACTTC. It is translated as CASSWGGPETQYF.